Detailed here is one T cell receptor (beta chain). Profiling relied on immunoSEQ multiplex PCR, and the TCRdb table lists in-frame clones only, not all of them. The repertoire holds about 85,000 clones, with about 94% as singletons. The sample is drawn from a study of technical replicates of blood from a few donors. Trimming cost V 10 bases and J 2 bases, with 14 bases left between them. Germline assignment: CDR1 SGHAT and CDR2 FQNNGV. The CDR3 length is 13 residues. The sequenced material came from T cells isolated from PBMCs. The rearrangement links TRBV11-2 to TRBJ1-1; tentatively, D is TRBD1 (6 bases). The receptor was isolated from a human donor in good health. CDR3 in amino acids: CATRDTPNTEAFF. As DNA, the CDR3 is TGTGCCACCAGGGACACCCCAAACACTGAAGCTTTCTTT.